The sequence of this TCR beta chain was determined in a study of blood T cell repertoires in COVID-19. The CDR3 contains 17 residues. V lost 2 bases and J 5 bases, leaving 20 bases between the germline ends. Germline V gene lookup returns CDR1 SGHTA and CDR2 FQGNSA. Assay used: immunoSEQ multiplex PCR; TCRdb lists only in-frame clones, some missing. Among around 350,000 clones listed, around 87% were seen once. The chain uses TRBV7-2 and TRBJ2-3; D possibly corresponds to TRBD1 (5 bases). The sample comprised peripheral blood. The source of this sequence is a human donor in a cohort sampled during active COVID-19. In nucleotides, the CDR3 is TGTGCCAGCAGCTTAAGCTCTATAGGGGCCCTGGAAGATACGCAGTATTTT. Translating gives CASSLSSIGALEDTQYF.